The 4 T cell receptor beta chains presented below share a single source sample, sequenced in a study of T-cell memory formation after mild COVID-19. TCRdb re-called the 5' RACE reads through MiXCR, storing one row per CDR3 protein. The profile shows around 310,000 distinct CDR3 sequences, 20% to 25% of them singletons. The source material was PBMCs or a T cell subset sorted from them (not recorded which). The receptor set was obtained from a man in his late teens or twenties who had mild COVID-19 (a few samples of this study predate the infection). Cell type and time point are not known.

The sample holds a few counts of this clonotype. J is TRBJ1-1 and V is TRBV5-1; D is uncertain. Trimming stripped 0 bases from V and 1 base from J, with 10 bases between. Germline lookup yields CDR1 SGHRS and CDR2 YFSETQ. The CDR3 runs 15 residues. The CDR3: CASSLEGLPNTEAFF. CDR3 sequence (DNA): TGCGCCAGCAGCTTGGAAGGACTCCCGAACACTGAAGCTTTCTTT.

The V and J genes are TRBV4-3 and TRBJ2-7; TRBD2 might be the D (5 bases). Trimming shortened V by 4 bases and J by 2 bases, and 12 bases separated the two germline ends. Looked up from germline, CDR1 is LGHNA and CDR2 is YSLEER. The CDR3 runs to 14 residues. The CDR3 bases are TGCGCCAGCAGCCCTATGTACGGGACCTACGAGCAGTACTTC. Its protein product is CASSPMYGTYEQYF.

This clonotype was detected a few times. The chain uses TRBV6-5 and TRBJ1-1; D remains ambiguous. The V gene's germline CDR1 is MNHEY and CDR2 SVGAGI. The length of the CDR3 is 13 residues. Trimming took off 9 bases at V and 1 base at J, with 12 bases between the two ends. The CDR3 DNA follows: TGTGCCAGTTCTATTCGACAGAACACTGAAGCTTTCTTT. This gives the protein CASSIRQNTEAFF.

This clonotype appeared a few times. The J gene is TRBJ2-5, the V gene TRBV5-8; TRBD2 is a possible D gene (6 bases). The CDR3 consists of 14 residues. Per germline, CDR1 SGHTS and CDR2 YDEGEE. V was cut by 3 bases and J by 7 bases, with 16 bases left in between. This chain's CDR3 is CASSWRGPQGTQYF. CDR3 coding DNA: TGTGCCAGCAGCTGGAGGGGCCCTCAGGGGACCCAGTACTTC.